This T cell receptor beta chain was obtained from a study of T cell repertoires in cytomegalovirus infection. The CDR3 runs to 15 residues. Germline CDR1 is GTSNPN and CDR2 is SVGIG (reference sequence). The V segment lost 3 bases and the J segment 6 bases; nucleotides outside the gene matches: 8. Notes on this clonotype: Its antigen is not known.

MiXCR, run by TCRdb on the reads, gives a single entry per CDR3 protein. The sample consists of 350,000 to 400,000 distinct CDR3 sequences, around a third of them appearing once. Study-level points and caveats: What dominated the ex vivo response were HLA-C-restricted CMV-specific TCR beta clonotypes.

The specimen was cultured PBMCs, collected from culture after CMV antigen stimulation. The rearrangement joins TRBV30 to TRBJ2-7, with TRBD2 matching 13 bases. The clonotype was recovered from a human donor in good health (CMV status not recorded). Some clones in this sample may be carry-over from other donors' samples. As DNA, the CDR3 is TGTGCCTGGAGCGACGGACTAGCGGGAGCCACCGAGCAGTACGTC. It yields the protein CAWSDGLAGATEQYV.